Below, 14 T cell receptor beta chains from the same sample are listed, as sequenced in a study of T cell responses to AZD1222 COVID-19 vaccine. Sequencing used immunoSEQ multiplex PCR; TCRdb keeps in-frame clones, though not all of them. This table has some 130,000 clones, around 92% appearing once. The sample in question was peripheral blood, obtained 28 days after the second AZD1222 dose. Every receptor here comes from an adult who received the AZD1222 COVID-19 vaccine.

This clone has a single count. The V gene is TRBV11-3, the J gene TRBJ2-3, with TRBD2 as a possible D gene (6 bases). V was trimmed by 3 bases and J by 0 bases, leaving 10 bases between them. Germline CDR1 is SGHNT and CDR2 is YENEEA. There are 15 residues in the CDR3. The CDR3 nucleotides are TGTGCCAGCAGCTTTGGGAGGACCAGCACAGATACGCAGTATTTT. It yields the protein CASSFGRTSTDTQYF.

The chain carries TRBV29-1 and TRBJ1-2; TRBD1 matches at 8 bases. The CDR3 consists of 13 residues. Germline V CDR1 and CDR2: SQVTM, ANQGSEA. The V and J ends lost 4 bases and 2 bases, in that order; junction bases with no gene match: 3. The CDR3 protein is CSVGQGANYGYTF. DNA of the CDR3: TGCAGCGTTGGGCAGGGGGCGAACTATGGCTACACCTTC.

V and J are TRBV3-1 (or the pseudogene TRBV3-2) and TRBJ2-7; D gene unclear. This CDR3 contains 13 residues. Germline assignment: CDR1 LGHDT and CDR2 YNNKEL (reference sequence). V gave up 1 base and J gave up 3 bases, with 7 bases separating them. DNA for the CDR3: TGTGCCAGCAGCCAAGGGGTTCTCTACGAGCAGTACGTC. Translating gives CASSQGVLYEQYV.

Only one count was recorded for this clone. The chain uses TRBV2 and TRBJ2-2, with no clear D. Per germline, CDR1 SNHLY and CDR2 FYNNEI. The CDR3 is 14 residues long. V lost 7 bases to trimming and J lost 1 base, with 10 bases between them. DNA of the CDR3: TGTGCCAGCACGAAGCAGATGAACACCGGGGAGCTGTTTTTT. It is translated as CASTKQMNTGELFF.

J is TRBJ1-1 and V is TRBV6-5, with a possible D match to TRBD1 (5 bases). CDR1 MNHEY and CDR2 SVGAGI come from the germline V gene. Deletions cut 7 bases from V and 4 bases from J, with 19 bases between. This CDR3 comprises 15 residues. CDR3 nucleotide sequence: TGTGCCAGCACCCCGCCCCCAGGGTACGGCACTGAAGCTTTCTTT. Translation gives CASTPPPGYGTEAFF.

This clone was recorded a few times. This sequence joins TRBV7-6 and TRBJ2-3; TRBD2 matches 10 bases. The J segment lost 4 bases and the V segment lost 5 bases, leaving 9 bases of the junction unmatched. Germline V gives CDR1 SGHVS, CDR2 FNYEAQ. The CDR3 sequence is 16 residues long. This CDR3 is CASSPSGGAGSDTQYF. The CDR3 DNA is TGTGCCAGCAGCCCCAGCGGGGGGGCGGGTTCAGATACGCAGTATTTT.

This chain uses TRBV19 with TRBJ1-2; tentatively, D is TRBD1 (6 bases). The CDR3 totals 15 residues. Germline V gene data show CDR1 as LNHDA and CDR2 as SQIVND (reference sequence). Trimming left V 5 bases short and J 7 bases short, with 20 bases between. CDR3 in amino acids: CASSFTPTGSVGYTF. The CDR3 DNA follows: TGTGCCAGTAGTTTCACTCCGACAGGATCCGTTGGCTACACCTTC.

V and J are TRBV6-1 and TRBJ1-3, with D possibly TRBD1 on 5 matching bases. Germline CDR1 is MNHNS and CDR2 is SASEGT. The length of the CDR3 is 15 residues. Trimming removed 0 bases from V and 2 bases from J, with 8 bases in between. The CDR3 loop is CASSEAGGTGNTIYF. CDR3 nucleotide sequence: TGTGCCAGCAGTGAAGCGGGGGGGACTGGAAACACCATATATTTT.

The CDR3 loop reads CASSHERTSGNTDTQYF. The CDR3 bases are TGTGCCAGCAGTCACGAACGGACTAGCGGGAACACAGATACGCAGTATTTT. The chain recombines TRBV6-6 with TRBJ2-3; 12 nucleotides line up with TRBD2. The germline CDR1 and CDR2 sequences are MNHNY and SVGAGI (reference sequence). Trimming took 5 bases from V and 2 from J; bases not matched to a gene: 8. There are 17 residues in the CDR3.

The rearrangement links TRBV6-5 to TRBJ2-3, with D uncertain. The germline V gene encodes CDR1 MNHEY and CDR2 SVGAGI. V lost 6 bases to trimming and J lost 5 bases, with 9 bases between them. CDR3 length: 12 amino acids. The DNA for the CDR3 is TGTGCCAGCAGGGATATAGGAGATACGCAGTATTTT. As protein: CASRDIGDTQYF.

CDR3 residues: CASSPPDRRNTGELFF. In DNA, the CDR3 is TGTGCCAGCTCACCACCGGACAGGAGAAACACCGGGGAGCTGTTTTTT. The chain combines TRBV18 with TRBJ2-2; 7 bases map to TRBD1. Trimming took 0 bases from V and 2 from J; bases not matched to a gene: 3. CDR1 and CDR2 from the germline V gene are KGHSH and LQKENI. This CDR3 contains 16 residues.

Of note for this clone: At one end the junction does not follow the germline gene, possibly because of a read error. The rearrangement uses TRBV5-1 and TRBJ1-3; D gene ambiguous. CDR3 length: 12 amino acids. Germline assignment: CDR1 SGHRS and CDR2 YFSETQ. The CDR3 nucleotides are TGCGCCAGCAGCTTGGATGGTGGGAAAAGCGATTTT. Translated: CASSLDGGKSDF.

This chain uses TRBV5-4 with TRBJ1-2, with D uncertain. This CDR3 comprises 13 residues. Germline V CDR1 and CDR2: SGHNT, YYREEE (reference sequence). The V end was cut by 4 bases, the J end by 5 bases, with 12 bases between. The CDR3 sequence is CASSTGTEYGYTF. The CDR3 DNA is TGTGCCAGCAGCACCGGCACAGAGTATGGCTACACCTTC. The full variable domain, completed using reference TRBV5-4 and TRBJ1-2, is ETGVTQSPTHLIKTRGQQVTLRCSSQSGHNTVSWYQQALGQGPQFIFQYYREEENGRGNFPPRFSGLQFPNYSSELNVNALELDDSALYLCASSTGTEYGYTFGSGTRLTVV.

V gene TRBV9 combines with J gene TRBJ2-1; maybe TRBD2 (6 bases). Trimming removed 0 bases at V and 10 bases at J, with 26 bases between. Germline V CDR1 and CDR2: SGDLS, YYNGEE. This CDR3 contains 18 residues. The CDR3 coding sequence is TGTGCCAGCAGCGTAGCACCGGGCGGCGGGGAGCTTACGTACGAGCAGTTCTTC. Translating gives CASSVAPGGGELTYEQFF.